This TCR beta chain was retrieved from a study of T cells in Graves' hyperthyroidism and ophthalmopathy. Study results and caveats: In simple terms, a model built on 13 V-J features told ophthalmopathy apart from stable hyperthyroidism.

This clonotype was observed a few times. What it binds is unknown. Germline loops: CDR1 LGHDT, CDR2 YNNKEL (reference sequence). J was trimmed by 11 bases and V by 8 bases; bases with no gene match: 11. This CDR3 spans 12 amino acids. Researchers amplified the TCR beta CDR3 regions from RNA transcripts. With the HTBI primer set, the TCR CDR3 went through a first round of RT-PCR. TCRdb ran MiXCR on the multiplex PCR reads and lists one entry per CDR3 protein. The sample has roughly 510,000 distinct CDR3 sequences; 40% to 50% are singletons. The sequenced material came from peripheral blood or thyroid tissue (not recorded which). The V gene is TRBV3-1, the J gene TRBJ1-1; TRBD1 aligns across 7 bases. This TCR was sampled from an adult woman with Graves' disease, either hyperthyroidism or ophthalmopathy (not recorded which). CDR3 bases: TGTGCCAGCGGCACAGGGGAGAGGAAGGCTTTCTTT. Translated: CASGTGERKAFF.